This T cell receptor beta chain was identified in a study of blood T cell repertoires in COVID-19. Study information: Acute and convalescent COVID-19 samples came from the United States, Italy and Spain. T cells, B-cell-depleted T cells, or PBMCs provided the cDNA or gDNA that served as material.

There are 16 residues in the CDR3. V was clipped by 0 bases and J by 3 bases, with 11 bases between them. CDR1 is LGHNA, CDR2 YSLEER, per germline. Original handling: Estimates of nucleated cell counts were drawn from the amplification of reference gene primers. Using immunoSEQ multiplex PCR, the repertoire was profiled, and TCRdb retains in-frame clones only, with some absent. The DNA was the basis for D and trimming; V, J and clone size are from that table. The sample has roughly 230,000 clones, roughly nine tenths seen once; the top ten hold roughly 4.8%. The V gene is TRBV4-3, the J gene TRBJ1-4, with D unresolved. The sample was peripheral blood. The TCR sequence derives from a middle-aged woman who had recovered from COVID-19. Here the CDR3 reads CASSQDRGSPNEKLFF. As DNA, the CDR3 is TGCGCCAGCAGCCAAGATCGGGGTTCCCCTAATGAAAAACTGTTTTTT.